The 27 T cell receptor beta chains listed next were all sequenced from one sample in a study of OX40 agonist ivuxolimab in advanced cancers. This table comes from immunoSEQ multiplex PCR, and its TCRdb copy is limited to in-frame clones, with some not included. Of about 68,000 clones listed, around 93% are singletons. Sequenced here: CD4+ or CD8+ T cells sorted from blood, sampled in a trial of the OX40 agonist ivuxolimab. The receptors were sampled from an adult with an advanced solid tumor such as melanoma, head and neck, liver or kidney cancer.

The V and J genes are TRBV19 and TRBJ2-7; D is ambiguous. This CDR3 is built from 15 residues. The germline V gene encodes CDR1 LNHDA and CDR2 SQIVND (reference sequence). The V end was cut by 3 bases, the J end by 0 bases, with 12 bases between. DNA of the CDR3: TGTGCCAGTAGTATTGGTCTAGTGAGCTCCTACGAGCAGTACTTC. It specifies CASSIGLVSSYEQYF. Complete variable domain (other parts from reference TRBV19 and TRBJ2-7): DGGITQSPKYLFRKEGQNVTLSCEQNLNHDAMYWYRQDPGQGLRLIYYSQIVNDFQKGDIAEGYSVSREKKESFPLTVTSAQKNPTAFYLCASSIGLVSSYEQYFGPGTRLTVT.

Only one count was recorded for this clone. The chain couples TRBV30 to TRBJ2-1; 8 positions match TRBD1. CDR3 length: 14 residues. V shed 3 bases and J 3 bases; nucleotides not matched to a gene: 4. CDR1 is GTSNPN and CDR2 is SVGIG in the germline V gene (reference sequence). CDR3 sequence reads: CAWRGQANYNEQFF. The CDR3 DNA reads TGTGCCTGGAGGGGACAGGCGAACTACAATGAGCAGTTCTTC.

The chain recombines TRBV30 with TRBJ2-1, with a weak D call TRBD2 (5 bases). This CDR3 has 13 residues. CDR1 and CDR2 (germline): GTSNPN, SVGIG (reference sequence). V lost 2 bases to trimming and J lost 5 bases, with 10 bases between them. DNA for the CDR3: TGTGCCTGGAGTACGGTCGGGGACAATGAGCAGTTCTTC. Protein sequence: CAWSTVGDNEQFF.

This clone was detected once. The sample carries other DNA sequences with the same CDR3. J is TRBJ2-7 and V is TRBV18, with TRBD1 matching over 7 bases. This CDR3 comprises 14 residues. V was pared by 1 base and J by 3 bases, with 3 bases of the junction left unmatched. CDR1 is KGHSH, CDR2 LQKENI, per germline. CDR3 amino acids: CASSPRQGVYEQYF. The CDR3 region has the DNA TGTGCCAGCTCACCACGGCAGGGGGTCTACGAGCAGTACTTC.

Only one count was recorded for this clone. The chain uses TRBV21-1 and TRBJ2-1; TRBD1 was called by the table and not checked on the DNA. TRBV21-1 represents a pseudogene. This CDR3 spans 13 amino acids. The CDR3 reads CASLSLTDNEQFF. In nucleotides, the CDR3 is TGTGCCAGCCTCTCACTGACAGACAATGAGCAGTTCTTC.

The chain carries TRBV21-1 and TRBJ2-5; TRBD2 is the table's D call and was not checked against the DNA. TRBV21-1 corresponds to a pseudogene. This CDR3 is 17 amino acids long. CDR3 DNA: TGTGCCAGCAGCCTTGTAAGTACGGGGATCGGAAGAGAGACCCAGTACTTC. Its protein is CASSLVSTGIGRETQYF.

The chain links TRBV10-1 to TRBJ2-7; 9 bases are shared with TRBD1. Germline lookup yields CDR1 WNHNN and CDR2 SYGVQD (reference sequence). V shed 3 bases, J shed 7 bases, and the junction held 10 bases outside the gene matches. The CDR3 runs to 15 residues. CDR3 in amino acids: CASSDGVQGAREQYF. In DNA form, the CDR3 reads TGCGCCAGCAGTGATGGTGTACAGGGGGCGCGAGAGCAGTACTTC.

V and J are TRBV18 and TRBJ2-5; 7 nucleotides align to TRBD2. The CDR3 extends over 16 amino acids. V was pared by 5 bases and J by 5 bases, with 14 bases of the junction left unmatched. The germline gives CDR1 KGHSH, CDR2 LQKENI. The CDR3 spells CASSSLLARVGETQYF. In DNA form, the CDR3 reads TGTGCCAGCTCATCCCTACTAGCGCGCGTCGGTGAGACCCAGTACTTC.

The genes are TRBV5-8 and TRBJ2-4; D is undetermined. The V gene lost 3 bases and the J gene lost 1 base, with 5 bases spanning the gap. CDR1 and CDR2 from the germline V gene are SGHTS and YDEGEE. This CDR3 spans 13 amino acids. This chain's CDR3 is CASSWVAKNIQYF. CDR3 nucleotide sequence: TGTGCCAGCAGCTGGGTGGCCAAAAACATTCAGTACTTC.

This chain uses TRBV5-4 with TRBJ2-7; TRBD2 is a possible D gene (5 bases). The CDR3 covers 16 residues. The V end lost 4 bases, the J end lost 0 bases, and 17 bases lay between the germline ends. CDR1 is SGHNT and CDR2 is YYREEE in the germline V gene (reference sequence). The CDR3 sequence: CASSSGEGQSSYEQYF. The CDR3 DNA reads TGTGCCAGCAGCAGCGGCGAGGGTCAAAGCTCCTACGAGCAGTACTTC. The full variable domain, its missing parts supplied by reference TRBV5-4 and TRBJ2-7, is ETGVTQSPTHLIKTRGQQVTLRCSSQSGHNTVSWYQQALGQGPQFIFQYYREEENGRGNFPPRFSGLQFPNYSSELNVNALELDDSALYLCASSSGEGQSSYEQYFGPGTRLTVT.

The chain links TRBV6-1 to TRBJ1-1; D might be TRBD1 (5 bases). Germline-derived CDR1 and CDR2 are MNHNS and SASEGT. V lost 8 bases and J 1 base, leaving 11 bases between the germline ends. The CDR3 runs to 13 residues. CDR3 DNA: TGTGCCAGCGGGGGAGCGGCGAACACTGAAGCTTTCTTT. Protein product: CASGGAANTEAFF.

For the CDR3, the DNA is TGCGCCAGCAGCCAAGAGGGGGTAGCGGGCTCCTACAATGAGCAGTTCTTC. Its protein is CASSQEGVAGSYNEQFF. The V call is TRBV4-1, the J call TRBJ2-1; TRBD2 aligns across 7 bases. The CDR3 sequence is 17 residues long. With 0 bases clipped from V and 0 bases from J, the junction kept 5 bases outside the gene matches. Germline assignment: CDR1 MGHRA and CDR2 YSYEKL.

The chain has TRBV7-3 and TRBJ1-2; weak D call: TRBD1 (5 bases). Germline-derived CDR1 and CDR2 are SGHTA and FQGTGA. The CDR3 runs to 18 residues. Trimming pared 2 bases from V and 0 bases from J, leaving 19 bases between. CDR3 nucleotides: TGTGCCAGCAGCTTAGGAGGCTCTGGGGCCCAAGCTAACTATGGCTACACCTTC. This sequence encodes CASSLGGSGAQANYGYTF.

The V call is TRBV4-1, the J call TRBJ2-1; TRBD2 might be the D (6 bases). The CDR3 has 15 amino acids. Per germline, CDR1 MGHRA and CDR2 YSYEKL. V shed 3 bases and J shed 5 bases, with 14 bases lying between them. CDR3 residues: CASSHTGATNNEQFF. DNA for the CDR3: TGCGCCAGCAGCCATACGGGAGCTACAAACAATGAGCAGTTCTTC.

The chain uses TRBV6-5 and TRBJ2-7; D perhaps matches TRBD2 (6 bases). The CDR3 contains 15 residues. CDR1 and CDR2 from the germline V gene are MNHEY and SVGAGI. Trimming pared 6 bases from V and 4 bases from J, leaving 19 bases between. In DNA, the CDR3 is TGTGCCAGCAGGAAAAGCGGAGGGAGCGCATACGAGCAGTACTTC. Protein: CASRKSGGSAYEQYF.

The chain is built from TRBV28 and TRBJ1-1, with a possible D match to TRBD1 (6 bases). The CDR3 runs to 14 residues. Trimming left V 3 bases short and J 1 base short, with 9 bases between. Germline V gene data show CDR1 as MDHEN and CDR2 as SYDVKM. In nucleotides, the CDR3 is TGTGCCAGCAGTTTTGGGACATGGAACACTGAAGCTTTCTTT. This translates into CASSFGTWNTEAFF.

The rearrangement joins TRBV9 to TRBJ2-1; 9 bases map to TRBD2. With 0 bases clipped from V and 0 bases from J, the junction kept 4 bases outside the gene matches. Germline V lookup: CDR1 SGDLS, CDR2 YYNGEE. This CDR3 is 17 amino acids long. CDR3 coding DNA: TGTGCCAGCAGCGTAGGGGCTAGCGGGGCCTCCTACAATGAGCAGTTCTTC. As protein: CASSVGASGASYNEQFF.

This chain joins TRBV15 and TRBJ2-2, with 9 bases that match TRBD2. Germline V gene data show CDR1 as LNHNV and CDR2 as YYDKDF (reference sequence). This CDR3 is built from 16 residues. V dropped 0 bases and J dropped 7; count of bases not matched to a gene: 6. In DNA form, the CDR3 reads TGTGCCACCAGCAGAGATGTAACTAGCGGGTTCGGGGAGCTGTTTTTT. It is translated as CATSRDVTSGFGELFF.

CDR3 nucleotides: TGTGCCAGCAGTGAAAGGCCCGGGACCACAGATACGCAGTATTTT. It codes for CASSERPGTTDTQYF. The rearrangement uses TRBV6-1 and TRBJ2-3; D assignment may be TRBD1 or TRBD2 (5 bases each). Germline V lookup: CDR1 MNHNS, CDR2 SASEGT. V was pared by 2 bases and J by 2 bases, with 11 bases between. The CDR3 has 15 residues.

V is TRBV6-5 and J is TRBJ2-2; 7 positions match TRBD2. The CDR3 loop spans 15 amino acids. Germline CDR1 reads MNHEY; CDR2 reads SVGAGI. Trimming took 3 bases from V and 1 from J; bases not matched to a gene: 2. This CDR3 reads CASSYASGNTGELFF. The CDR3 DNA reads as TGTGCCAGCAGTTATGCTAGCGGGAACACCGGGGAGCTGTTTTTT.

V gene TRBV30 combines with J gene TRBJ1-2; possibly TRBD1 for D (6 bases). Trimming removed 7 bases from V and 1 base from J, with 13 bases in between. Germline lookup yields CDR1 GTSNPN and CDR2 SVGIG (reference sequence). This CDR3 comprises 13 residues. CDR3 protein: CAYARDNNYGYTF. CDR3 DNA sequence: TGTGCCTACGCCCGGGACAATAACTATGGCTACACCTTC.

The chain joins TRBV5-5 to TRBJ1-1; D is undetermined. The CDR3 sequence is 14 residues long. V gave up 0 bases and J gave up 0 bases, with 6 bases separating them. Germline V gene lookup returns CDR1 SGHKS and CDR2 YYEKEE (reference sequence). The CDR3 DNA follows: TGTGCCAGCAGCTTGGACGGAGTGAACACTGAAGCTTTCTTT. Residues: CASSLDGVNTEAFF. Together with reference TRBV5-5 and TRBJ1-1, the CDR3 gives the full variable domain: DAGVTQSPTHLIKTRGQQVTLRCSPISGHKSVSWYQQVLGQGPQFIFQYYEKEERGRGNFPDRFSARQFPNYSSELNVNALLLGDSALYLCASSLDGVNTEAFFGQGTRLTVV.

The genes are TRBV4-2 and TRBJ2-5; 10 nucleotides agree with TRBD2. Germline assignment: CDR1 LGHNA and CDR2 YNFKEQ. J was trimmed by 5 bases and V by 4 bases; bases with no gene match: 4. The CDR3 is 14 amino acids. The CDR3, as DNA: TGTGCCAGCAGCCCCGGACTAGCGGCGGAGACCCAGTACTTC. Translated, it gives CASSPGLAAETQYF.

V is TRBV5-1 and J is TRBJ1-2; 12 nucleotides align to TRBD1. This CDR3 contains 14 residues. CDR1 is SGHRS and CDR2 is YFSETQ in the germline V gene. Losses at the gene ends were 4 bases for V and 6 bases for J; bases not matched to a gene: 4. This CDR3 reads CASSPGTGGNGYTF. The CDR3 nucleotides are TGCGCCAGCAGCCCGGGGACAGGGGGCAATGGCTACACCTTC. The whole variable domain, filled in from reference TRBV5-1 and TRBJ1-2, reads KAGVTQTPRYLIKTRGQQVTLSCSPISGHRSVSWYQQTPGQGLQFLFEYFSETQRNKGNFPGRFSGRQFSNSRSEMNVSTLELGDSALYLCASSPGTGGNGYTFGSGTRLTVV.

J is TRBJ2-1 and V is TRBV5-5; D may be TRBD2 (6 bases). Germline V gene sequence: CDR1 SGHKS, CDR2 YYEKEE (reference sequence). The CDR3 is 18 residues long. V was trimmed by 4 bases and J by 1 base, leaving 21 bases between them. The CDR3 loop is CASSTGGSGLTSYNEQFF. The DNA for the CDR3 is TGTGCCAGCAGCACCGGAGGGTCAGGGCTGACTTCCTACAATGAGCAGTTCTTC. The whole variable domain, filled in from reference TRBV5-5 and TRBJ2-1, reads DAGVTQSPTHLIKTRGQQVTLRCSPISGHKSVSWYQQVLGQGPQFIFQYYEKEERGRGNFPDRFSARQFPNYSSELNVNALLLGDSALYLCASSTGGSGLTSYNEQFFGPGTRLTVL.

This chain uses TRBV5-5 with TRBJ1-4, with 7 bases matching TRBD1. The CDR3 length is 15 residues. Germline CDR1 and CDR2: SGHKS and YYEKEE (reference sequence). V dropped 5 bases and J dropped 3; count of bases not matched to a gene: 7. DNA for the CDR3: TGTGCCAGCAGGTTCGGAGGGGGCTCTAATGAAAAACTGTTTTTT. It encodes CASRFGGGSNEKLFF.

The chain uses TRBV27 and TRBJ1-2; 12 bases match TRBD1. Unmatched junction bases numbered 12, after V lost 6 bases and J lost 4 bases. CDR1 is MNHEY, CDR2 SMNVEV, per germline (reference sequence). There are 17 residues in the CDR3. Written as DNA, the CDR3 is TGTGCCAGCAGAAGAGGGACAGGGGGCGCAGGAAGCTATGGCTACACCTTC. The encoded protein is CASRRGTGGAGSYGYTF.